These 10 T cell receptor beta chains were all obtained from the same sample, sequenced in a study of OX40 agonist ivuxolimab in advanced cancers. Method: immunoSEQ multiplex PCR; TCRdb's copy keeps in-frame clones and lacks some. The profile shows fewer than 85,000 clones, around 87% of them singletons. The starting material was CD4+ or CD8+ T cells sorted from blood, obtained in a trial of the OX40 agonist ivuxolimab. These receptor sequences come from an adult with an advanced solid tumor such as melanoma, head and neck, liver or kidney cancer.

The chain is built from TRBV7-3 and TRBJ2-7; possible D gene TRBD1, 6 bases. Germline CDR1 and CDR2: SGHTA and FQGTGA. Trimming cost V 1 base and J 3 bases, with 7 bases left between them. CDR3 size: 13 residues. CDR3 residues: CASSLIGGYEQYF. The CDR3 DNA reads TGTGCCAGCAGCTTAATAGGGGGCTACGAGCAGTACTTC.

V and J are TRBV29-1 and TRBJ2-7; no definite D call. V lost 3 bases and J 7 bases, leaving 7 bases between the germline ends. Germline values: CDR1 SQVTM, CDR2 ANQGSEA. This CDR3 is built from 10 residues. The CDR3 loop reads CSVEEGEQYF. CDR3 DNA sequence: TGCAGCGTTGAGGAAGGGGAGCAGTACTTC.

This sequence joins TRBV5-4 and TRBJ2-1; 12 bases are shared with TRBD2. With 3 bases clipped from V and 0 bases from J, the junction kept 7 bases outside the gene matches. CDR1 and CDR2 (germline): SGHNT, YYREEE (reference sequence). The CDR3 is 18 residues long. The CDR3 DNA sequence: TGTGCCAGCAGCTGGGGACTAGCGGGTCCGGGCTCCTACAATGAGCAGTTCTTC. This translates into CASSWGLAGPGSYNEQFF.

The rearrangement links TRBV6-4 to TRBJ2-1; TRBD1 might be the D (6 bases). Trimming left V 2 bases short and J 7 bases short, with 15 bases between. In germline, CDR1 is MRHNA, CDR2 SNTAGT. The CDR3 loop spans 15 amino acids. CDR3 amino acids: CASSDGGLGGNEQFF. The CDR3, as DNA: TGTGCCAGCAGTGACGGAGGTCTAGGGGGAAATGAGCAGTTCTTC.

The chain employs TRBV5-1 and TRBJ1-6; 9 nucleotides agree with TRBD1. V lost 4 bases to trimming and J lost 13 bases; unmatched junction nucleotides: 18. This CDR3 comprises 17 residues. Germline values: CDR1 SGHRS, CDR2 YFSETQ. Here the CDR3 reads CASSPSGSGQGLSPLHF. CDR3 nucleotide sequence: TGCGCCAGCAGCCCCTCAGGTTCGGGACAGGGTTTGTCGCCCCTCCACTTT.

The chain combines TRBV10-2 with TRBJ1-5; D is unclear. The V end was cut by 3 bases, the J end by 0 bases, with 3 bases between. This CDR3 comprises 13 residues. The V gene's germline CDR1 is WSHSY and CDR2 SAAADI. CDR3 nucleotide sequence: TGCGCCAGCAGTGATAATAGCAATCAGCCCCAGCATTTT. Translated: CASSDNSNQPQHF.

The genes are TRBV5-1 and TRBJ2-1, with 12 nucleotides matching TRBD2. V shed 4 bases, J shed 3 bases, and the junction held 5 bases outside the gene matches. Looked up from germline, CDR1 is SGHRS and CDR2 is YFSETQ. The CDR3 is 16 residues long. CDR3 loop: CASSSVLAGGYNEQFF. The CDR3 coding sequence is TGCGCCAGCAGCAGCGTACTAGCGGGGGGCTACAATGAGCAGTTCTTC.

The chain carries TRBV6-1 and TRBJ2-5; the D gene is possibly TRBD2 (5 bases). The CDR3 runs 12 residues. With 7 bases removed from V and 3 bases from J, the gap between germline ends came to 9 bases. CDR1 is MNHNS and CDR2 is SASEGT in the germline V gene. The CDR3 loop is CASTVREETQYF. The CDR3 nucleotides read TGTGCCAGCACAGTGAGGGAAGAGACCCAGTACTTC.

V is TRBV5-4 and J is TRBJ1-4, with 9 bases lining up with TRBD1. The CDR3 extends over 16 amino acids. V was clipped by 3 bases and J by 2 bases; unmatched bases: 5. Germline values: CDR1 SGHNT, CDR2 YYREEE (reference sequence). The CDR3 protein is CASSSGTGTTNEKLFF. The DNA of the CDR3 is TGTGCCAGCAGCTCCGGGACAGGGACCACTAATGAAAAACTGTTTTTT.

The CDR3 nucleotides read TGTGCCAGCAGCTCCTGGACAGGGGACGCTGGCTACACCTTC. Protein sequence: CASSSWTGDAGYTF. The chain couples TRBV7-9 to TRBJ1-2; 9 positions match TRBD1. Germline CDR1 SEHNR, CDR2 FQNEAQ (reference sequence). There are 14 residues in the CDR3. Trimming removed 4 bases from V and 7 bases from J; junction bases left unmatched: 7.